The 9 T cell receptor beta chains below were found in one sample sequenced in a study of T cells after yellow fever vaccination. TCRdb redid the calling of the 5' RACE reads with MiXCR, one entry per CDR3 protein. The sample holds around 70,000 distinct CDR3 sequences, around 6.9% seen once. The sequencing here drew on CD8+ T cells sorted from PBMCs, taken more than 4 days after the first yellow fever vaccination. The origin of the receptors is a young man who received the YFV17D yellow fever vaccine.

This chain joins TRBV16 and TRBJ1-1; unclear D gene. The length of the CDR3 is 14 residues. Trimming removed 4 bases from V and 2 bases from J, with 11 bases in between. Germline assignment: CDR1 KGHSY and CDR2 FQNENV. The CDR3 spells CASSPVGINTEAFF. CDR3 DNA: TGTGCCAGCAGCCCTGTAGGAATTAACACTGAAGCTTTCTTT. Variable domain in full (rest from reference TRBV16 and TRBJ1-1): GEEVAQTPKHLVRGEGQKAKLYCAPIKGHSYVFWYQQVLKNEFKFLISFQNENVFDETGMPKERFSAKCLPNSPCSLEIQATKLEDSAVYFCASSPVGINTEAFFGQGTRLTVV.

The sample holds many counts of this clonotype. This chain's CDR3 is CASSSSDTQETQYF. CDR3 nucleotide sequence: TGTGCCAGCAGCTCCTCGGACACCCAAGAGACCCAGTACTTC. The chain joins TRBV11-3 to TRBJ2-5; perhaps TRBD1 as D (5 bases). The CDR3 consists of 14 residues. Trimming removed 4 bases from V and 1 base from J, with 10 bases in between. Looked up from germline, CDR1 is SGHNT and CDR2 is YENEEA.

J is TRBJ1-1 and V is TRBV5-6; no reliable D call. Germline assignment: CDR1 SGHDT and CDR2 YYEEEE. V lost 2 bases to trimming and J lost 3 bases, with 11 bases between them. CDR3 length: 14 residues. CDR3 protein: CASSFEVEDTEAFF. CDR3 in DNA: TGTGCCAGCAGCTTCGAGGTCGAGGACACTGAAGCTTTCTTT.

The chain couples TRBV12-3 or TRBV12-4 to TRBJ1-1; D remains unclear. Between the trimmed V and J ends, which lost 2 bases and 7 bases, there was a span of 8 bases. CDR3 size: 12 residues. The DNA for the CDR3 is TGTGCCAGCAGTTTAATCCGGGGTGAAGCTTTCTTT. Its protein is CASSLIRGEAFF.

CDR3 bases: TGTGCCAGCAGCTTTGAGGAAACTGAAGCTTTCTTT. It is translated as CASSFEETEAFF. This chain connects TRBV7-9 to TRBJ1-1; no clear D. The V end was cut by 3 bases, the J end by 5 bases, with 7 bases between. Looked up from germline, CDR1 is SEHNR and CDR2 is FQNEAQ (reference sequence). This CDR3 comprises 12 residues.

This clonotype was counted between two and nine times. The chain recombines TRBV29-1 with TRBJ2-1; no clear D. The germline gives CDR1 SQVTM, CDR2 ANQGSEA. Between the trimmed V and J ends, which lost 1 base and 0 bases, there was a span of 10 bases. The CDR3 is 15 amino acids. The CDR3 region has the DNA TGCAGCGTTGAAGGCACTACGAGCTCCTACAATGAGCAGTTCTTC. Encoded protein: CSVEGTTSSYNEQFF.

There are a few counts of this clonotype. This rearrangement joins TRBV12-3 or TRBV12-4 to TRBJ1-1; D gene uncertain. The CDR3 is made up of 14 amino acids. V was pared by 4 bases and J by 0 bases, with 9 bases between. In DNA, the CDR3 is TGTGCCAGCAGTTATCTAGTAATGAACACTGAAGCTTTCTTT. Translation gives CASSYLVMNTEAFF.

This clonotype appeared a few times. This may be a read error, as it is one base from a much larger clone. This sequence joins TRBV7-8 and TRBJ1-2; D gene unclear. Trimming took 5 bases from V and 5 from J, leaving 15 bases between them. CDR3 length: 14 amino acids. From germline, CDR1 is SGHVS and CDR2 FQNEAQ. This chain's CDR3 is CASSIVSAAYGYTF. CDR3 DNA sequence: TGTGCCAGCAGCATAGTGTCGGCAGCGTATGGCTACACCTTC.

In this sample, this clonotype turned up a few times. The J gene is TRBJ1-1, the V gene TRBV25-1; no reliable D call. Germline V gives CDR1 MGHDK, CDR2 SYGVNS. Trimming stripped 3 bases from V and 0 bases from J, with 11 bases between. The CDR3 sequence is 15 residues long. The CDR3 here is CASSEGLGLNTEAFF. CDR3 nucleotides: TGTGCCAGCAGTGAGGGCTTGGGGTTGAACACTGAAGCTTTCTTT.